A selection of T cell receptor beta chains follows, all from one sample in a study of blood T cell repertoires in COVID-19. Produced via immunoSEQ multiplex PCR; TCRdb's table is partial and in-frame only. The table shows approximately 450,000 clones, with roughly 90% occurring only once. Sequencing was performed on peripheral blood. The receptors shown here come from a young woman with acute or convalescent COVID-19. CDR3s include the opening cysteine and the closing phenylalanine or tryptophan.

j_call,v_call,cdr3_length,cdr3_aa
TRBJ1-2,TRBV6-1,13,CASSDWTVGGYTF
TRBJ1-1,TRBV19,16,CASSSDRGPPGAEAFF
TRBJ2-1,TRBV9,17,CASSPFEVAGPDNEQFF
TRBJ2-5,TRBV11-2,16,CASSSQDRGRQETQYF
TRBJ1-4,TRBV30,15,CACAGTGGGGEKLFF
TRBJ2-1,TRBV13,17,CASSLRSHLDRFDEQFF
TRBJ1-5,TRBV7-6,15,CASSLAGGADQPQHF
TRBJ1-3,TRBV6-6,17,CASSRLPGQGGGNTIYF
TRBJ1-2,TRBV19,15,CASSIFAGMSFGYTF
TRBJ2-5,TRBV5-1,15,CASSRKRQGQETQYF
TRBJ2-1,TRBV6-5,15,CASSYDRTGYNEQFF
TRBJ2-4,TRBV28,14,CASRQTTGRNIQYF